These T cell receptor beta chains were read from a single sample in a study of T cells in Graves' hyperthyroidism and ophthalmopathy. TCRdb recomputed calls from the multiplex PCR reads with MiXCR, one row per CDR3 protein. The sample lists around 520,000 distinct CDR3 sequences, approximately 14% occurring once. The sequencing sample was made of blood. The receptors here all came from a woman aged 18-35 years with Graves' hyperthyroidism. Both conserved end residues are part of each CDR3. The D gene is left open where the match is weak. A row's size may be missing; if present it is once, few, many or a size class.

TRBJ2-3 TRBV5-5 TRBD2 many CASSPGRGLALSTDTQYF TGTGCCAGCAGCCCGGGCAGGGGACTAGCCCTGAGCACAGATACGCAGTATTTT
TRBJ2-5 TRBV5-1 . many CASSFPSVQQETQYF TGCGCCAGCAGCTTCCCTAGCGTACAACAAGAGACCCAGTACTTC
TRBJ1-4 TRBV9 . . CTSSPLGGSGEKLFF TGTACCAGCAGCCCTCTGGGGGGTTCTGGAGAAAAACTGTTTTTT
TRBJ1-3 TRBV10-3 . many CAISQGSGNTIYF TGTGCCATCAGCCAGGGGTCTGGAAACACCATATATTTT
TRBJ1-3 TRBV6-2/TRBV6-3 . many CASSYHSGSGNTIYF TGTGCCAGCAGTTACCACTCAGGGAGCGGAAACACCATATATTTT
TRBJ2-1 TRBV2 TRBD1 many CASSLPGQGNNEQFF TGTGCCAGCAGCCTCCCGGGACAGGGGAACAATGAGCAGTTCTTC
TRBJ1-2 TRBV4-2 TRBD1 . CASSQTTGGFSGYTF TGTGCCAGCAGCCAAACGACAGGGGGCTTTTCTGGCTACACCTTC
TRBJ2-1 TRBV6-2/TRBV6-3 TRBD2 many CASSSQRGGDEQFF TGTGCCAGCAGCTCCCAGCGGGGCGGAGATGAGCAGTTCTTC
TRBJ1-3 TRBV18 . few CASSPPLQGGNTIYF TGTGCCAGCTCACCACCGCTCCAGGGAGGAAACACCATATATTTT
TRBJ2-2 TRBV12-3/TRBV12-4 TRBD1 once CASSLPGQGSGELFF TGTGCCAGCAGCCTCCCGGGACAGGGTTCCGGGGAGCTGTTTTTT
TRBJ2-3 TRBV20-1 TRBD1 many CSAHGTGVRTDTQYF TGCAGTGCCCATGGGACAGGGGTCCGGACAGATACGCAGTATTTT
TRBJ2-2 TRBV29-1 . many CSVGGVTGELFF TGCAGCGTGGGCGGTGTCACCGGGGAGCTGTTTTTT
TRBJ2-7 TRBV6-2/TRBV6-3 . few CASSSLGQTYEQYF TGTGCCAGCAGTTCCCTAGGACAGACCTACGAGCAGTACTTC
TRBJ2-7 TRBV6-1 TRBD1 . CASSHGQGGEQYF TGTGCCAGCAGTCACGGACAGGGAGGTGAGCAGTACTTC
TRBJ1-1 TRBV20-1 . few CSARGPSPMNTEAFF TGCAGTGCTAGGGGGCCTTCCCCCATGAACACTGAAGCTTTCTTT
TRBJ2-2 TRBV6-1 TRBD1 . CATTGDYINTGGLFF TGTGCCACGACAGGGGATTATATTAACACCGGGGGGCTGTTTTTT
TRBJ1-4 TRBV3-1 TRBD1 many CASSPGQTNEKLFF TGTGCCAGCAGCCCGGGACAGACTAATGAAAAACTGTTTTTT
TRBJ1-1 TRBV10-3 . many CAISDRSPNTEAFF TGTGCCATCAGTGACCGGAGCCCGAACACTGAAGCTTTCTTT
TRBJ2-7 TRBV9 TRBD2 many CASSVAGLAGVGEQYF TGTGCCAGCAGCGTAGCCGGACTAGCGGGAGTAGGGGAGCAGTACTTC
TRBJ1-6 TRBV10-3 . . CAISDQGGARSPLHF TGTGCCATCAGTGACCAAGGGGGGGCGAGAAGTCCCCTCCACTTT
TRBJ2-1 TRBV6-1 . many CASTGTESTSYNEQFF TGTGCCAGCACCGGGACGGAGTCGACCTCCTACAATGAGCAGTTCTTC
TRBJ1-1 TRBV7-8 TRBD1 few CASSSTSQGASAEAFF TGTGCCAGCAGCTCCACCTCTCAGGGGGCCTCAGCTGAAGCTTTCTTT
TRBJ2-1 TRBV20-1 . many CSAAGTHSHEQFF TGCAGTGCTGCAGGGACCCATAGCCATGAGCAGTTCTTC
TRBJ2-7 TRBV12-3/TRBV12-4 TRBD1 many CASTDRGTYEQYF TGTGCCAGCACTGACAGGGGAACCTACGAGCAGTACTTC